The sample holds many counts of the clone carrying this TCR beta chain. The source material, RNA transcripts, was used to amplify TCR beta CDR3 regions. With the HTBI primer set, the TCR CDR3 went through a first round of RT-PCR. From the multiplex PCR reads, TCRdb called clonotypes with MiXCR, one entry per CDR3 protein. Here the sample spans a few hundred thousand distinct CDR3 sequences, just under 25% being singletons. These data belong to a study of T cells in Graves' hyperthyroidism and ophthalmopathy. At the level of the study: Before any treatment, at initial diagnosis, peripheral blood was collected.

With V trimmed by 6 bases and J by 5 bases, 6 bases remained unmatched. Germline loops: CDR1 SNHLY, CDR2 FYNNEI. The CDR3 sequence is 13 residues long. V usage is TRBV2 and J usage is TRBJ2-5; 7 bases are shared with TRBD1. The sample was blood. The receptor's source is a man between 50 and 59 years old with Graves' hyperthyroidism. The CDR3 DNA reads TGTGCCAGCAGCGTAGACAGGGAGGAGACCCAGTACTTC. This codes for CASSVDREETQYF. Complete variable domain (other parts from reference TRBV2 and TRBJ2-5): EPEVTQTPSHQVTQMGQEVILRCVPISNHLYFYWYRQILGQKVEFLVSFYNNEISEKSEIFDDQFSVERPDGSNFTLKIRSTKLEDSAMYFCASSVDREETQYFGPGTRLLVL.